The 23 T cell receptor beta chains listed next were all sequenced from one sample in a study of T-cell reconstitution after alpha-beta-depleted transplantation in children. The authors prepared the TCRbeta library with unique molecular identifiers. One entry per CDR3 protein, called by TCRdb with MiXCR from the PCR reads. Of more than 400,000 distinct CDR3 sequences detected, approximately 42% appear once; the ten largest clones hold 27%. Sequencing was performed on PBMCs, taken before TCRalphabeta/CD19-depleted stem cell transplant. These receptors all stem from a girl aged 2-10 years with aplastic anemia, due to receive a stem cell transplant.

This clonotype was seen ten or more times. The chain carries TRBV5-1 and TRBJ2-1, with 11 positions matching TRBD2. The CDR3 is made up of 16 amino acids. Germline CDR1 SGHRS, CDR2 YFSETQ. Trimming cost V 1 base and J 8 bases; bases outside gene matches: 8. The CDR3 DNA reads TGCGCCAGCAGCTTGTTAGCGGGAGGGCCCTCTGATGAGCAGTTCTTC. As protein: CASSLLAGGPSDEQFF.

The chain joins TRBV27 to TRBJ2-5; D not certain. Trimming removed 8 bases from V and 2 bases from J, with 18 bases in between. Germline assignment: CDR1 MNHEY and CDR2 SMNVEV (reference sequence). The CDR3 length is 15 residues. CDR3 protein: CASGTRADSQETQYF. The DNA of the CDR3 is TGTGCCAGCGGAACCCGGGCGGATTCTCAAGAGACCCAGTACTTC.

The rearrangement links TRBV7-9 to TRBJ1-1; D ambiguous. This CDR3 contains 11 residues. Trimming cost V 2 bases and J 7 bases, with 5 bases left between them. Germline V CDR1 and CDR2: SEHNR, FQNEAQ (reference sequence). The chain's CDR3 is CASSLSYEAFF. DNA for the CDR3: TGTGCCAGCAGCTTATCGTATGAAGCTTTCTTT.

The rearrangement joins TRBV30 to TRBJ2-1; D possibly corresponds to TRBD2 (6 bases). The CDR3 runs to 12 residues. Germline V gene lookup returns CDR1 GTSNPN and CDR2 SVGIG (reference sequence). Deletions cut 3 bases from V and 4 bases from J, with 7 bases between. CDR3 region: CAWSGGYNEQFF. Written as DNA, the CDR3 is TGTGCCTGGAGCGGGGGTTACAATGAGCAGTTCTTC.

The chain employs TRBV20-1 and TRBJ2-7; TRBD1 matches 11 bases. The germline CDR1 and CDR2 sequences are DFQATT and SNEGSKA (reference sequence). The V segment lost 6 bases and the J segment 2 bases; nucleotides outside the gene matches: 3. The CDR3 covers 13 residues. The CDR3 region has the DNA TGCAGTGCGCCGGACAGGGGGCCCTACGAGCAGTACTTC. Translated: CSAPDRGPYEQYF.

The chain recombines TRBV20-1 with TRBJ2-7; D might be TRBD2 (7 bases). The CDR3 has 13 amino acids. Germline assignment: CDR1 DFQATT and CDR2 SNEGSKA (reference sequence). Deletions cut 6 bases from V and 2 bases from J, with 14 bases between. CDR3 in DNA: TGCAGTGCGGTGGGGGCGGGAGCCTACGAGCAGTACTTC. Its protein is CSAVGAGAYEQYF.

The chain has TRBV5-5 and TRBJ2-1; D gene uncertain. V was cut by 0 bases and J by 4 bases, with 11 bases left in between. Germline loops: CDR1 SGHKS, CDR2 YYEKEE (reference sequence). The CDR3 is 15 residues long. CDR3 bases: TGTGCCAGCAGCTTGGCAGCCCTACTTTACAATGAGCAGTTCTTC. It codes for CASSLAALLYNEQFF.

The table lists this clonotype with many counts. The V gene is TRBV7-2, the J gene TRBJ2-1; 7 bases agree with TRBD2. There are 15 residues in the CDR3. CDR1 and CDR2 (germline): SGHTA, FQGNSA. With V trimmed by 4 bases and J by 7 bases, 10 bases remained unmatched. For the CDR3, the DNA is TGTGCCAGCAGCTCCACAGCGGGGCAAGGGAATGAGCAGTTCTTC. Translation: CASSSTAGQGNEQFF. Full variable domain (outside the CDR3, taken from reference TRBV7-2 and TRBJ2-1): GAGVSQSPSNKVTEKGKDVELRCDPISGHTALYWYRQSLGQGLEFLIYFQGNSAPDKSGLPSDRFSAERTGGSVSTLTIQRTQQEDSAVYLCASSSTAGQGNEQFFGPGTRLTVL.

In its sample, this clonotype was seen a few times. V usage is TRBV4-1 and J usage is TRBJ1-5; the D is unclear. Trimming took 0 bases from V and 7 from J, leaving 13 bases between them. This CDR3 contains 15 residues. CDR1 is MGHRA, CDR2 YSYEKL, per germline. The CDR3 loop is CASSQDAHLGQPQHF. The DNA of the CDR3 is TGCGCCAGCAGCCAAGATGCGCACCTCGGGCAGCCCCAGCATTTT.

This clonotype was seen a handful of times. The genes are TRBV25-1 and TRBJ2-7; 8 bases are a match to TRBD1. From germline, CDR1 is MGHDK and CDR2 SYGVNS. This CDR3 region has 14 residues. V trimming: 6 bases; J trimming: 2 bases; junction bases outside the gene matches: 6. The CDR3 DNA is TGTGCCAGCAGGGGAGGACAGGGCACCTACGAGCAGTACTTC. Translated, it gives CASRGGQGTYEQYF.

CDR3 residues: CASSQKPDRSYEQYF. The CDR3 bases are TGCGCCAGCAGCCAGAAGCCGGACAGGTCCTACGAGCAGTACTTC. The chain recombines TRBV5-1 with TRBJ2-7; 7 positions agree with TRBD1. CDR3 length equals 15 residues. Germline-derived CDR1 and CDR2 are SGHRS and YFSETQ. Trimming took 4 bases from V and 1 from J; bases not matched to a gene: 8.

This chain joins TRBV13 and TRBJ1-2; D may be TRBD1 (5 bases). CDR1 PRHDT and CDR2 FYEKMQ come from the germline V gene (reference sequence). The germline V and J ends were trimmed by 3 bases and 6 bases, with 11 bases remaining between them. This CDR3 has 13 amino acids. The CDR3 reads CASSFGRANGYTF. Here the CDR3 DNA reads TGTGCCAGCAGCTTCGGCAGGGCGAATGGCTACACCTTC.

This clonotype was seen many times. The chain is built from TRBV5-5 and TRBJ2-1; no reliable D call. V was clipped by 4 bases and J by 5 bases, with 13 bases between them. The V gene's germline CDR1 is SGHKS and CDR2 YYEKEE (reference sequence). The length of the CDR3 is 14 residues. Here the CDR3 reads CASSHRTENNEQFF. The CDR3 DNA reads as TGTGCCAGCAGCCACCGGACGGAAAACAATGAGCAGTTCTTC.

This rearrangement joins TRBV20-1 to TRBJ1-1; tentatively, D is TRBD1 (6 bases). Germline CDR1 reads DFQATT; CDR2 reads SNEGSKA (reference sequence). The CDR3 is made up of 14 amino acids. Trimming left V 2 bases short and J 5 bases short, with 15 bases between. This CDR3 reads CSARTSGAWTEAFF. CDR3 DNA sequence: TGCAGTGCTAGAACCTCAGGGGCCTGGACTGAAGCTTTCTTT.

The chain uses TRBV7-9 and TRBJ1-3, with 7 positions matching TRBD1. Germline V gives CDR1 SEHNR, CDR2 FQNEAQ (reference sequence). The CDR3 runs 16 residues. J lost 0 bases, V lost 5 bases, and 7 bases had no gene match. The CDR3 nucleotides are TGTGCCAGCAGCCCACAACAGGGGATCTCTGGAAACACCATATATTTT. Translation: CASSPQQGISGNTIYF.

As DNA, the CDR3 is TGCGCCAGCAGCCCTACACTGAAAACGAACACCGGGGAGCTGTTTTTT. Its translation is CASSPTLKTNTGELFF. This chain joins TRBV5-1 and TRBJ2-2; D gene ambiguous. Germline loops: CDR1 SGHRS, CDR2 YFSETQ. Between the trimmed V and J ends, which lost 4 bases and 0 bases, there was a span of 13 bases. CDR3 size: 16 residues.

This sequence joins TRBV5-1 and TRBJ2-3, with 9 bases identical to TRBD1. Looked up from germline, CDR1 is SGHRS and CDR2 is YFSETQ. V shed 0 bases and J 4 bases; nucleotides not matched to a gene: 3. This CDR3 spans 15 amino acids. The CDR3 bases are TGCGCCAGCAGCTTGGGGGACAGGGAACCAGATACGCAGTATTTT. This encodes CASSLGDREPDTQYF. Full variable domain (rest looked up from reference TRBV5-1 and TRBJ2-3): KAGVTQTPRYLIKTRGQQVTLSCSPISGHRSVSWYQQTPGQGLQFLFEYFSETQRNKGNFPGRFSGRQFSNSRSEMNVSTLELGDSALYLCASSLGDREPDTQYFGPGTRLTVL.

The chain employs TRBV7-8 and TRBJ2-1, with 7 positions matching TRBD2. From germline, CDR1 is SGHVS and CDR2 FQNEAQ. J was trimmed by 7 bases and V by 3 bases; bases with no gene match: 15. CDR3 length: 17 amino acids. The chain's CDR3 is CASSLNPGTTQGNEQFF. The CDR3 region has the DNA TGTGCCAGCAGCTTGAACCCCGGGACTACCCAAGGGAATGAGCAGTTCTTC. The full variable domain, with the rest looked up from reference TRBV7-8 and TRBJ2-1, is GAGVSQSPRYKVAKRGQDVALRCDPISGHVSLFWYQQALGQGPEFLTYFQNEAQLDKSGLPSDRFFAERPEGSVSTLKIQRTQQEDSAVYLCASSLNPGTTQGNEQFFGPGTRLTVL.

This clonotype was counted at least ten times. V is TRBV2 and J is TRBJ2-5, with TRBD2 matching over 10 bases. The CDR3 is 15 amino acids. Germline CDR1 is SNHLY and CDR2 is FYNNEI. Trimming cost V 5 bases and J 2 bases; bases outside gene matches: 5. This CDR3 reads CASSSTSGPQETQYF. CDR3 nucleotide sequence: TGTGCCAGCAGTTCGACTAGCGGGCCTCAAGAGACCCAGTACTTC.

This clonotype was found a few times. The chain links TRBV7-9 to TRBJ2-7; 7 nucleotides match TRBD2. The CDR3 extends over 14 amino acids. V trimming: 7 bases; J trimming: 4 bases; junction bases outside the gene matches: 10. CDR1 and CDR2 (germline): SEHNR, FQNEAQ (reference sequence). CDR3 amino acids: CASILSGDPYEQYF. CDR3 DNA sequence: TGTGCCAGCATCCTAAGCGGGGATCCGTACGAGCAGTACTTC. Looking up the rest from reference TRBV7-9 and TRBJ2-7 gives the full variable domain: DTGVSQNPRHKITKRGQNVTFRCDPISEHNRLYWYRQTLGQGPEFLTYFQNEAQLEKSRLLSDRFSAERPKGSFSTLEIQRTEQGDSAMYLCASILSGDPYEQYFGPGTRLTVT.

In its sample, this clonotype was seen a few times. This rearrangement joins TRBV15 to TRBJ1-6; D call uncertain. V was pared by 9 bases and J by 0 bases, with 12 bases between. Germline assignment: CDR1 LNHNV and CDR2 YYDKDF (reference sequence). The CDR3 sequence is 15 residues long. The CDR3 reads CATSPRSSYNSPLHF. The CDR3 region has the DNA TGTGCCACTTCACCTAGGAGCTCCTATAATTCACCCCTCCACTTT. The full variable domain, rest sourced from reference TRBV15 and TRBJ1-6, is DAMVIQNPRYQVTQFGKPVTLSCSQTLNHNVMYWYQQKSSQAPKLLFHYYDKDFNNEADTPDNFQSRRPNTSFCFLDIRSPGLGDTAMYLCATSPRSSYNSPLHFGNGTRLTVT.

The genes are TRBV4-2 and TRBJ1-2, with 7 bases lining up with TRBD1. V shed 0 bases and J 5 bases; nucleotides not matched to a gene: 6. From germline, CDR1 is LGHNA and CDR2 YNFKEQ. The CDR3 is 15 amino acids. CDR3 region: CASSQDYRGGYGYTF. The CDR3 DNA reads TGTGCCAGCAGCCAAGACTACAGGGGAGGATATGGCTACACCTTC.

V is TRBV3-1 and J is TRBJ1-1; no reliable D call. The CDR3 spans 15 residues. V was shortened by 5 bases and J by 4 bases, with 17 bases between the two germline ends. Germline lookup yields CDR1 LGHDT and CDR2 YNNKEL (reference sequence). The CDR3 loop reads CASSKRGGQSTEAFF. The CDR3, as DNA: TGTGCCAGCAGCAAAAGAGGAGGGCAGAGCACTGAAGCTTTCTTT.